A selection of T cell receptor beta chains follows, all from one sample in a study of blood T cell repertoires in COVID-19. This table comes from immunoSEQ multiplex PCR, and its TCRdb copy is limited to in-frame clones, with some not included. The sample lists roughly 270,000 clones; 75% to 90% were seen once. Sequences were obtained from PBMCs or T cells enriched from blood (not recorded which). Receptors originate from a woman between 45 and 65 years old who had recovered from COVID-19. Each CDR3 is given with its conserved first and last residue. The order of the fields is J gene, V gene, clone size, D gene, CDR3 DNA, CDR3 protein. A D gene is named only where the DNA matches it firmly. Clone size appears in some rows only: once, few, many, or a class for an expanded clone.

TRBJ1-5 | TRBV29-1 | - | - | TGCAGCGTTGCAGGGGGCAATCAGCCCCAGCATTTT | CSVAGGNQPQHF
TRBJ1-3 | TRBV15 | - | - | TGTGCCACCAGCAGAGATTGGAGGAGCTCTGGAAACACCATATATTTT | CATSRDWRSSGNTIYF
TRBJ1-3 | TRBV7-2 | - | - | TGTGCCAGCAGCTCCCTAAAAGCTGGAAACACCATATATTTT | CASSSLKAGNTIYF
TRBJ1-5 | TRBV27 | few | TRBD1 | TGTGCCAGCAGAGAACAGGGGGTGGACTCGTACGGCAATCAGCCCCAGCATTTT | CASREQGVDSYGNQPQHF
TRBJ1-1 | TRBV3-1/TRBV3-2 | - | - | TGTGCCAGCAGCCAAGCGCCGTTCGGGAACACTGAAGCTTTCTTT | CASSQAPFGNTEAFF
TRBJ2-2 | TRBV7-2 | - | TRBD2 | TGTGCCAGCAGCTATAGCGGGGGGGTTAGCACCGGGGAGCTGTTTTTT | CASSYSGGVSTGELFF
TRBJ1-5 | TRBV9 | - | - | TGTGCCAGCAGCGTAGGCAGTAGCAATCAGCCCCAGCATTTT | CASSVGSSNQPQHF
TRBJ1-3 | TRBV5-1 | - | TRBD1 | TGCGCCAGCAGCACGGGACAGGGGCTGGGAAACACCATATATTTT | CASSTGQGLGNTIYF
TRBJ1-5 | TRBV6-5 | - | TRBD1 | TGTGCCAGCAGGAGGACAGGGATTCAAAACCAGCCCCAGCATTTT | CASRRTGIQNQPQHF
TRBJ1-5 | TRBV28 | - | TRBD1 | TGTGCCAGCAGTCCGCAGGGGGCAGGTGCAAATCAGCCCCAGCATTTT | CASSPQGAGANQPQHF
TRBJ2-1 | TRBV28 | - | - | TGTGCCAGCAGTTTACCTCCCACGACAGTCCGCAATGAGCAGTTCTTC | CASSLPPTTVRNEQFF
TRBJ2-5 | TRBV5-1 | - | TRBD1 | TGCGCCAGCAGCTCAGGGGGCGCGGACCAAGAGACCCAGTACTTC | CASSSGGADQETQYF
TRBJ1-2 | TRBV5-4 | - | TRBD1 | TGTGCCAGCAGCTTGCAGGGGGCGGGCGGCTACACCTTC | CASSLQGAGGYTF
TRBJ2-2 | TRBV11-1 | - | - | TGTGCCAGCAGCTTAAGACTCACCACCGGGGAGCTGTTTTTT | CASSLRLTTGELFF
TRBJ2-3 | TRBV27 | - | - | TGTGCCAGCAGTAAACAGGTACCCACAGATACGCAGTATTTT | CASSKQVPTDTQYF
TRBJ1-6 | TRBV6-5 | - | - | TGTGCCAGCAGGACGGGGGGCTTGAATTCACCCCTCCACTTT | CASRTGGLNSPLHF
TRBJ2-7 | TRBV6-5 | - | TRBD1 | TGTGCCAGCAGTCTTGACAGGGGCGAGCAGTACTTC | CASSLDRGEQYF
TRBJ2-4 | TRBV19 | - | TRBD1 | TGTGCCAGTGGGGAGACAGGGCGGAAAAACATTCAGTACTTC | CASGETGRKNIQYF
TRBJ1-2 | TRBV9 | few | TRBD1 | TGTGCCAGCAGCGGACTAGACAGGGGGCACGGCTACACCTTC | CASSGLDRGHGYTF